This T cell receptor beta chain was profiled in a study of blood T cell repertoires in COVID-19. The CDR3 is 13 residues long. V lost 6 bases to trimming and J lost 12 bases, with 15 bases between them. Germline V lookup: CDR1 MNHEY, CDR2 SMNVEV (reference sequence). In the original processing: Counts of nucleated cells, estimated from reference gene primer amplification, were obtained. Assay used: immunoSEQ multiplex PCR; TCRdb lists only in-frame clones, some missing. V, J and clone size derive from that table, while D and trimming were established from the DNA sequence. The sample holds over 70,000 clones, 70% to 80% seen once.

The rearrangement uses TRBV27 and TRBJ1-6; D remains ambiguous. Sequenced: peripheral blood. This sequence was found in a man aged 65 to 79 with active or convalescent COVID-19. DNA for the CDR3: TGTGCCAGCAGCCCACTCACCACTTTACCCCTCCACTTT. This sequence encodes CASSPLTTLPLHF.